The T cell receptor beta chain described here comes from a study of blood T cell repertoires in COVID-19. The overall study: Acute and convalescent COVID-19 samples came from the United States, Italy and Spain. T cells, B-cell-depleted T cells, or PBMCs supplied cDNA or gDNA.

CDR1 LNHDA and CDR2 SQIVND come from the germline V gene (reference sequence). The ends were cut back, 5 bases at V and 0 bases at J, with 16 bases in the middle. The CDR3 extends over 16 amino acids. Some clones are missing from TCRdb's copy, which holds only in-frame ones; the method was immunoSEQ multiplex PCR. The sample has roughly 81,000 clones; approximately 83% are singletons. The chain is built from TRBV19 and TRBJ2-5, with D maybe TRBD2 (7 bases). This TCR was sampled from a woman in her 70s with acute or convalescent COVID-19. Sequenced: peripheral blood. The CDR3 loop reads CASSPRTRGNQETQYF. DNA for the CDR3: TGTGCCAGTAGTCCACGGACTAGGGGGAACCAAGAGACCCAGTACTTC.